This is a list of T cell receptor beta chains from one sample in a study of T cell repertoires in cytomegalovirus infection. TCRdb redid the calling of the reads with MiXCR, one entry per CDR3 protein. The table lists just over 450,000 distinct CDR3 sequences, approximately 46% of them singletons. Their cognate antigens are unknown. Sequenced here: cultured PBMCs, sampled from culture after CMV antigen stimulation. The receptor set was obtained from a human donor in good health (CMV status not recorded). Some clones in this sample may be carry-over from other donors' samples. The CDR3 runs from the conserved cysteine through the conserved F or W. A D gene is named only where the DNA matches it firmly.

TRBJ2-7,TRBD1,TRBV27,CASSIDRGRDEQYF
TRBJ1-1,.,TRBV7-4,CASSPRDEAFF
TRBJ2-3,.,TRBV2,CASRFSHDTQYF
TRBJ1-1,.,TRBV6-1,CASSEVQETEAFF
TRBJ2-7,TRBD2,TRBV7-2,CASSLVAGSQYF
TRBJ1-6,.,TRBV7-2,CASRPTGRWDSPLHF
TRBJ1-1,TRBD1,TRBV7-2,CASSPDRSQPEAFF
TRBJ2-7,TRBD1,TRBV19,CASSMDRGLFGEQYF
TRBJ2-7,.,TRBV6-1,CASSRGTPAVMGEQYF
TRBJ1-2,.,TRBV7-2,CASSLRGVGYTF
TRBJ2-1,TRBD1,TRBV11-3,CASSGRDRGFNEQFF
TRBJ2-7,.,TRBV7-6,CAGSGPSSYEQYF
TRBJ2-1,.,TRBV6-2/TRBV6-3,CASSLNRGAPYNEQFF
TRBJ2-2,TRBD1,TRBV7-3,CASSQDRVDTGELFF
TRBJ2-1,.,TRBV12-3/TRBV12-4,CASSSLVGGSYNEQFF
TRBJ1-4,.,TRBV12-3/TRBV12-4,CATQSGVSNEKLFF
TRBJ2-5,TRBD1,TRBV6-1,CATGQGIMETQYF
TRBJ2-7,.,TRBV6-1,CASIGSPSYEQYF
TRBJ1-2,.,TRBV7-9,CASSLAGLFYGYTF
TRBJ1-2,TRBD1,TRBV12-3/TRBV12-4,CASSPRTGGGYGYTF
TRBJ1-5,.,TRBV7-8,CASSPTGVSNQPQHF
TRBJ2-5,.,TRBV11-2,CASSLRTITQETQYF
TRBJ2-7,.,TRBV7-9,CASSSAWERDEQYF
TRBJ2-2,.,TRBV19,CASSTRDLYTGELFF
TRBJ2-1,TRBD2,TRBV6-8,CASSHGLAGSLFYHNEQFF
TRBJ2-7,.,TRBV2,CASSYDSDATYEQYF
TRBJ2-3,TRBD2,TRBV7-2,CASSKLRGGSTDTQYF
TRBJ1-3,.,TRBV5-5,CASTQGGNTIYF
TRBJ1-3,.,TRBV7-2,CASSPGAGGNTIYF